The rows below give T cell receptor beta chains drawn from one sample of a study of cytomegalovirus exposure and HLA in healthy donors. Clones were sequenced by immunoSEQ multiplex PCR, and TCRdb holds only the in-frame ones, with some missing. The table records 70,000 to 80,000 clones, less than 80% of them present only once. The sequenced sample consisted of PBMCs. The receptors originated from a woman aged 40 to 50 in good health and CMV-seropositive. Both conserved end residues are part of each CDR3. D genes are given only for firm matches. Some rows have no size entry. The others give once, few or many, or a class for an expanded clone.

J gene: TRBJ1-1; V gene: TRBV5-1; clone size: -; D gene: -; CDR3 DNA: TGCGCCAGCAGCTTGGACAGGGACGCTGAAGCTTTCTTT; CDR3 protein: CASSLDRDAEAFF
J gene: TRBJ1-1; V gene: TRBV19; clone size: once; D gene: -; CDR3 DNA: TGTGCCAGTAGCATTACAGGAGACACTGAAGCTTTCTTT; CDR3 protein: CASSITGDTEAFF
J gene: TRBJ2-3; V gene: TRBV28; clone size: -; D gene: TRBD2; CDR3 DNA: TGTGCCAGCAGCCGGGATCTAGCGGGGGACACAGATACGCAGTATTTT; CDR3 protein: CASSRDLAGDTDTQYF
J gene: TRBJ1-1; V gene: TRBV6-1; clone size: -; D gene: -; CDR3 DNA: TGTGCCAGCAGTGAAATGGGGCGGGGAACTGAAGCTTTCTTT; CDR3 protein: CASSEMGRGTEAFF
J gene: TRBJ1-5; V gene: TRBV28; clone size: -; D gene: -; CDR3 DNA: TGTGCCAGCAGCCCCCTGTTGTCAGAAAGCAATCAGCCCCAGCATTTT; CDR3 protein: CASSPLLSESNQPQHF
J gene: TRBJ1-5; V gene: TRBV2; clone size: few; D gene: TRBD1; CDR3 DNA: TGTGCCAGCGGGGGGACAGGGGAACAGCCCCAGCATTTT; CDR3 protein: CASGGTGEQPQHF
J gene: TRBJ2-7; V gene: TRBV28; clone size: -; D gene: TRBD1; CDR3 DNA: TGTGCCAGCAGCCCTAGGGGACAGGGAGGGGGCGAGCAGTACTTC; CDR3 protein: CASSPRGQGGGEQYF
J gene: TRBJ2-7; V gene: TRBV30; clone size: -; D gene: -; CDR3 DNA: TGTGCCTGGGTGGCAGGTAGCGAGCAGTACTTC; CDR3 protein: CAWVAGSEQYF
J gene: TRBJ2-5; V gene: TRBV28; clone size: -; D gene: -; CDR3 DNA: TGTGCCAGCAGTTTCATCCTTGGCCAGGGCGAGACCCAGTACTTC; CDR3 protein: CASSFILGQGETQYF
J gene: TRBJ2-3; V gene: TRBV28; clone size: -; D gene: -; CDR3 DNA: TGTGCCAGCAGGTCTCGAGGGAGGAATGTAGATACGCAGTATTTT; CDR3 protein: CASRSRGRNVDTQYF
J gene: TRBJ1-5; V gene: TRBV19; clone size: once; D gene: -; CDR3 DNA: TGTGCCAGTAGTATAGGAGGAGTGGATCAGCCCCAGCATTTT; CDR3 protein: CASSIGGVDQPQHF
J gene: TRBJ1-4; V gene: TRBV28; clone size: -; D gene: TRBD1; CDR3 DNA: TGTGCCAGCAGTTTACCCGGACAGGCTCGTAATGAAAAACTGTTTTTT; CDR3 protein: CASSLPGQARNEKLFF
J gene: TRBJ2-1; V gene: TRBV5-4; clone size: -; D gene: TRBD2; CDR3 DNA: TGTGCCAGCAGCTTGGGTGGTAGCGGGGGGGCCCGCGGCCGTGAGCAGTTCTTC; CDR3 protein: CASSLGGSGGARGREQFF
J gene: TRBJ1-6; V gene: TRBV5-1; clone size: -; D gene: -; CDR3 DNA: TGCGCCAGCAGCTTAGGGGATTTCGGATATAATTCACCCCTCCACTTT; CDR3 protein: CASSLGDFGYNSPLHF
J gene: TRBJ2-1; V gene: TRBV11-2; clone size: few; D gene: TRBD2; CDR3 DNA: TGTGCCAGCAGACCTTTAGCGGGGGGGTATAACAATGAGCAGTTCTTC; CDR3 protein: CASRPLAGGYNNEQFF
J gene: TRBJ2-1; V gene: TRBV9; clone size: -; D gene: TRBD1; CDR3 DNA: TGTGCCAGCAGCGCCAGGGGGTATGAGCAGTTCTTC; CDR3 protein: CASSARGYEQFF